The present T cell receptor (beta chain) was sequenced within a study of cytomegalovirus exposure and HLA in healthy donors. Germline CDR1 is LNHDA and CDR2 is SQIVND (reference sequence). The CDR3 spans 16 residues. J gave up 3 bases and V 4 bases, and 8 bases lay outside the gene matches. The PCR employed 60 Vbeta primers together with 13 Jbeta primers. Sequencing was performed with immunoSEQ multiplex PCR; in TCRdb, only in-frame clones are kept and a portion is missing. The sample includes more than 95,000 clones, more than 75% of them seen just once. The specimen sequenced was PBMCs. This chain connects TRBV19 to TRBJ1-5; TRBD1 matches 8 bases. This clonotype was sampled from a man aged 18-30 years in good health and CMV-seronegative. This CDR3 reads CASSTKTGALNQPQHF. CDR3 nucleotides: TGTGCCAGTAGTACTAAGACAGGGGCCCTCAATCAGCCCCAGCATTTT.